Listed below are T cell receptor beta chains from one sample, sequenced in a study of OX40 agonist ivuxolimab in advanced cancers. Repertoires were generated with immunoSEQ multiplex PCR, while TCRdb's copy carries only in-frame clones and drops some. This table has about 110,000 clones, 89% appearing once. The sequenced sample was CD4+ or CD8+ T cells sorted from blood, obtained in a trial of the OX40 agonist ivuxolimab. The receptors come from an adult with an advanced solid tumor such as melanoma, head and neck, liver or kidney cancer. The CDR3 runs from the conserved cysteine through the conserved F or W. The D gene is left open where the match is weak. Clone sizes are given selectively: once, few, many, or a class where the clone is expanded.

TRBV29-1,TRBJ1-2,NA,TRBD1,TGCAGCGTCGCTACCGACAGGGGAAAGGGCTACACCTTC,CSVATDRGKGYTF
TRBV5-8,TRBJ2-7,NA,NA,TGTGCCAGCAGCCTTGGGGGCCTTACCTACGAGCAGTACTTC,CASSLGGLTYEQYF
TRBV6-6,TRBJ1-5,NA,NA,TGTGCCAGCAGTTACTCGGGCAGGGGTCAGCCCCAGCATTTT,CASSYSGRGQPQHF
TRBV6-6,TRBJ1-6,NA,NA,TGTGCCAGCAGTTACAGGGGCCCTAATTCACCCCTCCACTTT,CASSYRGPNSPLHF
TRBV7-9,TRBJ2-7,NA,NA,TGTGCCAGCAGGTCCGACAGGAAGAGCTCCTACGAGCAGTACTTC,CASRSDRKSSYEQYF
TRBV4-1,TRBJ1-2,NA,NA,TGCGCCAGCAGCCAAGGCCGCTCAGATGGCTACACCTTC,CASSQGRSDGYTF
TRBV14,TRBJ2-7,NA,NA,TGTGCCAGCAGCGAAAAAGGCATCTACGAGCAGTACTTC,CASSEKGIYEQYF
TRBV10-3,TRBJ2-7,few,TRBD1,TGTGCCATCAGTGACGGAGACAGGGACTACGAGCAGTACTTC,CAISDGDRDYEQYF
TRBV6-5,TRBJ1-2,NA,TRBD1,TGTGCCAGCAGTTCTCCGACAGGGGAGGGCTACACCTTC,CASSSPTGEGYTF
TRBV9,TRBJ2-2,once,NA,TGTGCCAGCAGCGTAGCTACCACGGGGAGGGGGGAGCTGTTTTTT,CASSVATTGRGELFF
TRBV18,TRBJ2-7,NA,TRBD2,TGTGCCAGCTCACCTAGCGGGAGTGATACCTACGAGCAGTACTTC,CASSPSGSDTYEQYF
TRBV28,TRBJ2-5,NA,TRBD1,TGTGCCAGCAGTTGGAGGACAGGGGGAGAGACCCAGTACTTC,CASSWRTGGETQYF
TRBV12-5,TRBJ1-2,NA,NA,TGTGCTAGTGGTTTGGTCATAAACTATGGCTACACCTTC,CASGLVINYGYTF
TRBV5-1,TRBJ1-1,once,NA,TGCGCCAGCAGCACCCAGGGGCCGGTGGACACTGAAGCTTTCTTT,CASSTQGPVDTEAFF
TRBV9,TRBJ2-5,NA,NA,TGTGCCAGCAGCGTAGGAACATCCCGAAATCAAGAGACCCAGTACTTC,CASSVGTSRNQETQYF
TRBV5-8,TRBJ1-2,NA,NA,TGTGCCAGCAGCGGACGGGGGCTGGGCTACACCTTC,CASSGRGLGYTF
TRBV11-1,TRBJ2-3,once,NA,TGTGCCAGCAGCTTAATTAGAAGCACAGATACGCAGTATTTT,CASSLIRSTDTQYF
TRBV6-1,TRBJ2-7,NA,NA,TGTGCCAGCAGTTACCAGGGAGGGCAGTACTTC,CASSYQGGQYF
TRBV5-1,TRBJ2-1,NA,TRBD2,TGCGCCAGCAGCTTCGATAGCGGGGGTTACAATGAGCAGTTCTTC,CASSFDSGGYNEQFF
TRBV29-1,TRBJ2-5,NA,NA,TGCAGCGTTAACGGACGGAACCAAGAGACCCAGTACTTC,CSVNGRNQETQYF
TRBV30,TRBJ1-2,NA,NA,TGTGCCTGGAGTCGGGCCCCGACGCATTATGGCTACACCTTC,CAWSRAPTHYGYTF
TRBV7-9,TRBJ2-4,NA,NA,TGTGCCAGCAGCCCAGAGTGGTTGGGGGTGGGCGAAAACATTCAGTACTTC,CASSPEWLGVGENIQYF
TRBV6-6,TRBJ1-5,NA,TRBD1,TGTGCCAGCAGTTACCTACAGGGGTTTTTGGATCAGCCCCAGCATTTT,CASSYLQGFLDQPQHF
TRBV18,TRBJ2-2,NA,NA,TGTGCCAGCTCACCTAACCTCCCCAGGAACACCGGGGAGCTGTTTTTT,CASSPNLPRNTGELFF
TRBV5-1,TRBJ1-5,NA,NA,TGCGCCAGCAGCCCTGGGGCGAGCAATCAGCCCCAGCATTTT,CASSPGASNQPQHF
TRBV6-5,TRBJ1-1,NA,NA,TGTGTCAGCAGTCGAGGGGTTGGCACTGAAGCTTTCTTT,CVSSRGVGTEAFF
TRBV28,TRBJ2-3,NA,NA,TGTGCCAGCAGTGAGCCGGGGAGCGATACGCAGTATTTT,CASSEPGSDTQYF
TRBV7-9,TRBJ1-1,NA,NA,TGTGCCAGCAGCCCAGGCACTGAAGCTTTCTTT,CASSPGTEAFF
TRBV7-8,TRBJ2-1,NA,TRBD2,TGTGCCAGCAGCACAGCGGGAGAGGGCAATGAGCAGTTCTTC,CASSTAGEGNEQFF
TRBV7-8,TRBJ2-2,NA,NA,TGTGCCAGCAGCCCAAACACCGGGGAGCTGTTTTTT,CASSPNTGELFF
TRBV10-3,TRBJ1-1,once,TRBD1,TGTGCCACAGGGACAGGCTCTCGGTCTGAAGCTTTCTTT,CATGTGSRSEAFF
TRBV5-4,TRBJ1-1,NA,NA,TGTGCCAGCAGTTTAAGGGATCTTGAAGCTTTCTTT,CASSLRDLEAFF
TRBV7-9,TRBJ2-5,once,NA,TGTGCCAGCAGCTTAGCCGGGTCAGAGACCCAGTACTTC,CASSLAGSETQYF
TRBV19,TRBJ2-3,NA,TRBD2,TGTGCCAGTACCCCGACCGGGGGGACCGAACTCACAGATACGCAGTATTTT,CASTPTGGTELTDTQYF
TRBV6-1,TRBJ1-5,NA,NA,TGTGCCAGCAGTGAAGGGAGTAGCAATCAGCCCCAGCATTTT,CASSEGSSNQPQHF
TRBV7-6,TRBJ1-1,NA,NA,TGTGCCAGCAGCTTAGCAAGTGGCGGGAACACTGAAGCTTTCTTT,CASSLASGGNTEAFF
TRBV2,TRBJ1-2,NA,TRBD1,TGTGCCAGTAATAGGGGACAGGGGTCTGGCTACACCTTC,CASNRGQGSGYTF
TRBV19,TRBJ2-1,NA,TRBD2,TGTGCCAGTAATGCGGGAGGGCCCCCCGGTGAGCAGTTCTTC,CASNAGGPPGEQFF
TRBV7-9,TRBJ2-7,few,TRBD1,TGTGCCAGCACCGCCGTCGTTTCCGGGACAGGCACTGCTTCGGACTTC,CASTAVVSGTGTASDF
TRBV7-7,TRBJ2-3,NA,NA,TGTGCTAGCAGCTCCTATCAGGGAGATACGCAGTATTTT,CASSSYQGDTQYF
TRBV11-3,TRBJ2-1,NA,NA,TGTGCCAGCAGCTCCCGTCCGGGACCCACGGGGAATGAGCAGTTCTTC,CASSSRPGPTGNEQFF
TRBV5-6,TRBJ1-1,NA,NA,TGTGCCAGCAGCTTGGTGTCATCGAGGATCATGAACACTGAAGCTTTCTTT,CASSLVSSRIMNTEAFF
TRBV7-2,TRBJ2-7,NA,NA,TGTGCCAGCAGCCTCCGGCCTGAATATGACGAGCAGTACTTC,CASSLRPEYDEQYF
TRBV2,TRBJ2-4,once,TRBD1,TGTGCCAGCAAACTCAGGGGGGCCAAAAACATTCAGTACTTC,CASKLRGAKNIQYF
TRBV29-1,TRBJ2-3,NA,TRBD2,TGCAGCGTTGAAGATCGGGCTAGCGGGAGCACAGATACGCAGTATTTT,CSVEDRASGSTDTQYF
TRBV5-4,TRBJ2-5,NA,NA,TGTGCCAGCAGCCCTCGCGACACCACGTCGGAGACCCAGTACTTC,CASSPRDTTSETQYF